The rows below give T cell receptor beta chains drawn from one sample of a study of blood T cell repertoires in COVID-19. Sequencing used immunoSEQ multiplex PCR; TCRdb keeps in-frame clones, though not all of them. The sample carries 200,000 or so clones, 70% to 90% recorded once. Sample: PBMCs or T cells enriched from blood (not recorded which). Source of these receptors: a woman in her 40s with acute COVID-19. The CDR3 runs from the conserved cysteine through the conserved F or W. D genes are given only for firm matches. Clone size is not always given. Where it is, it says once, few, many or a class for expanded clones.

>TRBD1|TRBJ1-2|TRBV5-5|-
CASSHPPGQGITGYTF
TGTGCCAGCAGCCACCCCCCCGGACAGGGCATTACGGGCTACACCTTC
>TRBD1|TRBJ2-5|TRBV13|once
CASSQVEGAQETQYF
TGTGCCAGCAGTCAAGTTGAGGGGGCTCAAGAGACCCAGTACTTC
>-|TRBJ1-1|TRBV4-1|-
CASSPQGRLAEAFF
TGCGCCAGCAGCCCACAGGGACGGCTCGCTGAAGCTTTCTTT
>TRBD1|TRBJ1-1|TRBV29-1|few
CSVSEPQGVTEAFF
TGCAGCGTTTCAGAACCACAGGGGGTCACTGAAGCTTTCTTT
>-|TRBJ1-1|TRBV10-1|-
CASSLGINTEAFF
TGCGCCAGCAGCCTCGGGATCAACACTGAAGCTTTCTTT
>-|TRBJ1-1|TRBV5-6|-
CASSLLWERETEAFF
TGTGCCAGCAGCTTGTTGTGGGAGAGGGAGACTGAAGCTTTCTTT
>TRBD1|TRBJ2-3|TRBV4-3|once
CASSQDRQGGTDTQYF
TGCGCCAGCAGCCAAGATCGTCAGGGGGGCACAGATACGCAGTATTTT
>-|TRBJ2-7|TRBV7-8|-
CASSLIFSSYEQYF
TGTGCCAGCAGCTTAATTTTTAGCTCCTACGAGCAGTACTTC
>TRBD1|TRBJ2-3|TRBV19|once
CASWGTGGSDTQYF
TGTGCCAGTTGGGGGACAGGGGGTTCAGATACGCAGTATTTT
>-|TRBJ1-1|TRBV3-1/TRBV3-2|once
CASSQVAGGNTEAFF
TGTGCCAGCAGCCAAGTGGCGGGTGGGAACACTGAAGCTTTCTTT
>TRBD1|TRBJ1-2|TRBV3-1/TRBV3-2|-
CASSRDRVYGYTF
TGTGCCAGCAGCAGAGACAGGGTCTATGGCTACACCTTC
>-|TRBJ2-1|TRBV5-1|-
CASSLPHTDNEQFF
TGCGCCAGCAGCTTGCCCCATACAGACAATGAGCAGTTCTTC
>-|TRBJ1-2|TRBV5-1|-
CASSRTTTEGYTF
TGCGCCAGCAGCCGAACCACGACAGAGGGCTACACCTTC
>-|TRBJ1-1|TRBV28|-
CASSPAGAITEAFF
TGTGCCAGCAGCCCCGCGGGGGCGATCACTGAAGCTTTCTTT
>-|TRBJ2-5|TRBV7-9|-
CASSFGFQGGKETQYF
TGTGCCAGCAGCTTCGGGTTTCAAGGAGGGAAAGAGACCCAGTACTTC
>-|TRBJ1-2|TRBV6-9|-
CASSYSSERWGRGSGGYTF
TGTGCCAGCAGTTATTCCTCTGAGCGTTGGGGTAGAGGCTCAGGGGGCTACACCTTC
>TRBD1|TRBJ1-1|TRBV9|-
CASSVEGALNTEAFF
TGTGCCAGCAGCGTAGAGGGGGCGTTGAACACTGAAGCTTTCTTT
>TRBD2|TRBJ2-1|TRBV7-9|-
CASRGASGGNEQFF
TGTGCCAGCAGGGGAGCTAGCGGAGGGAATGAGCAGTTCTTC